Listed here is a single TCR beta chain. V lost 8 bases to trimming and J lost 1 base, with 12 bases between them. This CDR3 is built from 13 residues. CDR1 is SGHAT, CDR2 FQDESV, per germline (reference sequence). The sample comes from a study of CD8+ T cells in alopecia areata. cDNA reverse transcribed from extracted RNA served as the sequencing template. Assay: immunoSEQ multiplex PCR; the TCRdb copy retains only in-frame clones and omits some. This table holds about 97,000 clones, approximately 42% found once. The sample comprised CD4+ T cells sorted from blood. The V and J genes are TRBV11-1 and TRBJ2-7; maybe TRBD1 (5 bases). This sequence was found in a human donor with alopecia areata. As DNA, the CDR3 is TGTGCCAGCCGCCTCGACAGATCCTACGAGCAGTACTTC. Translated, it gives CASRLDRSYEQYF.